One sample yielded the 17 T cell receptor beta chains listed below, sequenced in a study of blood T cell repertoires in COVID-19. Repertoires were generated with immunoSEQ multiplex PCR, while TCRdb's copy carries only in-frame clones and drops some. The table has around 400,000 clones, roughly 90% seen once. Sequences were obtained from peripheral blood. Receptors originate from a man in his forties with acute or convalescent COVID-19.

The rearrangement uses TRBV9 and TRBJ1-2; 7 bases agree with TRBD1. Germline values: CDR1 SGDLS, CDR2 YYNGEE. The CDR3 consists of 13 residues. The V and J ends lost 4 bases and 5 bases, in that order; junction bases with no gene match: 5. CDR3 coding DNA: TGTGCCAGCAGCTCGGGACAGTTATATGGCTACACCTTC. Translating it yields CASSSGQLYGYTF. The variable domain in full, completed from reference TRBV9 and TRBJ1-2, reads DSGVTQTPKHLITATGQRVTLRCSPRSGDLSVYWYQQSLDQGLQFLIQYYNGEERAKGNILERFSAQQFPDLHSELNLSSLELGDSALYFCASSSGQLYGYTFGSGTRLTVV.

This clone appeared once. The CDR3 spells CASSNLDSGNQPQHF. CDR3 in DNA: TGTGCCAGTAGTAACCTCGACAGTGGCAATCAGCCCCAGCATTTT. The J gene is TRBJ1-5, the V gene TRBV19; D possibly corresponds to TRBD1 (5 bases). CDR1 and CDR2 from the germline V gene are LNHDA and SQIVND (reference sequence). The CDR3 is 15 amino acids. Trimming removed 4 bases from V and 2 bases from J, with 12 bases in between.

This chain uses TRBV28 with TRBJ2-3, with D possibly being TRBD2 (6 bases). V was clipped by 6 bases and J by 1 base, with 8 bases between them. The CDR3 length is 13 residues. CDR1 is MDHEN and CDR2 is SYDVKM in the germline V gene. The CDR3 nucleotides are TGTGCCAGCAGGGGCGGGGGCACAGATACGCAGTATTTT. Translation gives CASRGGGTDTQYF. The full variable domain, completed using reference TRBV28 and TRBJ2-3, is DVKVTQSSRYLVKRTGEKVFLECVQDMDHENMFWYRQDPGLGLRLIYFSYDVKMKEKGDIPEGYSVSREKKERFSLILESASTNQTSMYLCASRGGGTDTQYFGPGTRLTVL.

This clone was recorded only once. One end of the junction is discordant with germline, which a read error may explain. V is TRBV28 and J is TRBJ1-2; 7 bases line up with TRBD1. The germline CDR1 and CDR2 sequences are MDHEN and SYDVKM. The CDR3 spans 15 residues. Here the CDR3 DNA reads TGTGCCAGCAGATTATTGGACAGGCCCCACTATGGCTACACCTTC. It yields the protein CASRLLDRPHYGYTF.

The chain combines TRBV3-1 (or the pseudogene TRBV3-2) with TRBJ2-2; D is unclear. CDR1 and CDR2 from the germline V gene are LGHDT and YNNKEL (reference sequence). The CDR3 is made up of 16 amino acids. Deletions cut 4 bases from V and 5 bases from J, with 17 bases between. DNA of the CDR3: TGTGCCAGCAGCCCTCAACGGGTTCCCAGAACCGGGGAGCTGTTTTTT. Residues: CASSPQRVPRTGELFF.

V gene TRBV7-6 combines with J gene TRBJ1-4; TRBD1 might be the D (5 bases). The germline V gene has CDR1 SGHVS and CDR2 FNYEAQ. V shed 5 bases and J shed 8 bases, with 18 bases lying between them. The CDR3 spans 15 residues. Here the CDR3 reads CASSPLGGSEEKLFF. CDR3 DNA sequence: TGTGCCAGCAGCCCCCTCGGGGGGAGCGAGGAAAAACTGTTTTTT.

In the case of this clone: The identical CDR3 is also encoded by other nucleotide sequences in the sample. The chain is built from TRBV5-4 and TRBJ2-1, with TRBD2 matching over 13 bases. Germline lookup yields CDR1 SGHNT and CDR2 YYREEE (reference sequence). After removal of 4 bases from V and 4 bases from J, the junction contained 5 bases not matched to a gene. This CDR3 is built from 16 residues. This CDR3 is CASSPGLAGRYNEQFF. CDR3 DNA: TGTGCCAGCAGCCCGGGACTAGCGGGACGTTACAATGAGCAGTTCTTC.

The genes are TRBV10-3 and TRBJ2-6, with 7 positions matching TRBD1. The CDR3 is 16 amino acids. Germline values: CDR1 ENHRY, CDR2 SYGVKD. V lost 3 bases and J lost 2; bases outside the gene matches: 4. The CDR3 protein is CAISDNRGPGANVLTF. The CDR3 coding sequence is TGTGCCATCAGTGATAACAGGGGCCCTGGGGCCAACGTCCTGACTTTC.

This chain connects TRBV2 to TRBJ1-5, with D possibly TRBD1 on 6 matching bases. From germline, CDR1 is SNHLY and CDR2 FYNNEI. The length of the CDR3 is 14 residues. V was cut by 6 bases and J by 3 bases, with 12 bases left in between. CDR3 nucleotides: TGTGCCAGCAGCGGAGGACAGCCCAATCAGCCCCAGCATTTT. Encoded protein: CASSGGQPNQPQHF.

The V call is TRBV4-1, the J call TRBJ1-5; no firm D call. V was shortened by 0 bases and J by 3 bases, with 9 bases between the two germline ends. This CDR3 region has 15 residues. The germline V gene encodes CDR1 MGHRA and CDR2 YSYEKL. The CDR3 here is CASSQDGTNNQPQHF. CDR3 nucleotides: TGCGCCAGCAGCCAAGATGGCACGAACAATCAGCCCCAGCATTTT.

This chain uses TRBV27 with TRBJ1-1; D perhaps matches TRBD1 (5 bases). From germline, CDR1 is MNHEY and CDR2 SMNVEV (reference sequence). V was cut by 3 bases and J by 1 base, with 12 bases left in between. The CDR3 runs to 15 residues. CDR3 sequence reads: CASSFRQKGNTEAFF. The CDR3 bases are TGTGCCAGCAGTTTCCGACAGAAGGGGAACACTGAAGCTTTCTTT.

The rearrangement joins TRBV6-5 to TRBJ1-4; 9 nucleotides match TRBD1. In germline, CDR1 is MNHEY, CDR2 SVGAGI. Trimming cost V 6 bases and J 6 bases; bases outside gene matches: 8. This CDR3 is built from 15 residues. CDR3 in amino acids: CASSESGTGHEKLFF. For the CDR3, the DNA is TGTGCCAGCAGCGAGTCCGGGACAGGGCATGAAAAACTGTTTTTT.

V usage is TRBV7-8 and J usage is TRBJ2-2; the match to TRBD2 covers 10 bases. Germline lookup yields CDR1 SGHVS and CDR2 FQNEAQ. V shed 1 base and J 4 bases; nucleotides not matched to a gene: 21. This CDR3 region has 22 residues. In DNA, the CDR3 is TGTGCCAGCAGCTTAGTCAGGGTGTTCGGAAGTTTAGCGGGAGGACCCACCGGGGAGCTGTTTTTT. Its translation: CASSLVRVFGSLAGGPTGELFF. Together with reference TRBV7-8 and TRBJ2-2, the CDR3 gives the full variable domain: GAGVSQSPRYKVAKRGQDVALRCDPISGHVSLFWYQQALGQGPEFLTYFQNEAQLDKSGLPSDRFFAERPEGSVSTLKIQRTQQEDSAVYLCASSLVRVFGSLAGGPTGELFFGEGSRLTVL.

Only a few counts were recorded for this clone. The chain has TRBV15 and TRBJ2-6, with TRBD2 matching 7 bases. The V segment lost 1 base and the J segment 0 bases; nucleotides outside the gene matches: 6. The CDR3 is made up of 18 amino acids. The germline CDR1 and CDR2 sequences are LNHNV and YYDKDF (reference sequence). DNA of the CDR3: TGTGCCACCAGCAGAGCATGGGACTATAGCTCTGGGGCCAACGTCCTGACTTTC. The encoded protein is CATSRAWDYSSGANVLTF.

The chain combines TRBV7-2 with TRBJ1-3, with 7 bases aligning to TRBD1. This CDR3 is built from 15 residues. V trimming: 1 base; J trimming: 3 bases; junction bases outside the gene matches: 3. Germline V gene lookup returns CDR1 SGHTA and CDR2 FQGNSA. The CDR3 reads CASSLEGGSGNTIYF. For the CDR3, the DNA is TGTGCCAGCAGCTTAGAAGGGGGCAGTGGAAACACCATATATTTT.

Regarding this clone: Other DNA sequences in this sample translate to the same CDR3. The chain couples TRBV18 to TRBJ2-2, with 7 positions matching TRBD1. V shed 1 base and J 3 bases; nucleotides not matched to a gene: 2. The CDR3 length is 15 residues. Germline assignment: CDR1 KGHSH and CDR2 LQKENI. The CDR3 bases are TGTGCCAGCTCACCACGGCAGGGGGACACCGGGGAGCTGTTTTTT. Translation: CASSPRQGDTGELFF.

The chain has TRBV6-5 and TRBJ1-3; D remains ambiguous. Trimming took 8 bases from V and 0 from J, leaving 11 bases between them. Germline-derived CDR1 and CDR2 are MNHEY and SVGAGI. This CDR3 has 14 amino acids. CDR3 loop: CASGETFSGNTIYF. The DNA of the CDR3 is TGTGCCAGCGGGGAGACCTTCTCTGGAAACACCATATATTTT.